The clone carrying this T cell receptor (beta chain) appeared a few times. CDR3 size: 14 residues. V dropped 1 base and J dropped 4 bases, with 9 bases sitting between them. Germline V CDR1 and CDR2: LGHDT, YNNKEL (reference sequence). The data derive from a study of early T cells in non-severe SARS-CoV-2 infection. Study details: Chains from this unsorted whole-blood bulk RNA could not be paired.

Attachment of unique molecular identifiers was made to individual cDNA molecules. TCRdb reanalysed the 5' RACE reads using MiXCR and keeps one entry per CDR3 protein. The data contain 80,000 or so distinct CDR3 sequences, around 5.6% of them singletons. Sequences were obtained from whole blood. The chain employs TRBV3-1 and TRBJ2-3; possibly TRBD1 or TRBD2 for D (5 bases each). This receptor was obtained from an adult who was a healthcare worker with PCR-confirmed SARS-CoV-2 infection or an uninfected control (not recorded which). CDR3 in DNA: TGTGCCAGCAGCCAAGGGCAGGGAGCAGATACGCAGTATTTT. This codes for CASSQGQGADTQYF.